The clone carrying this TCR beta chain has a count of ten or more. This sample stems from a study of early T cells in non-severe SARS-CoV-2 infection. Trimming took 2 bases from V and 6 from J; bases not matched to a gene: 4. Germline assignment: CDR1 MNHEY and CDR2 SVGAGI. CDR3 length equals 14 residues. TCRdb analysed the 5' RACE reads with MiXCR anew, one entry per CDR3 protein. The sample consists of tens of thousands of distinct CDR3 sequences, about 6% of them appearing once. The receptor's source is an adult who was a healthcare worker with PCR-confirmed SARS-CoV-2 infection or an uninfected control (not recorded which). This chain connects TRBV6-5 to TRBJ1-5, with 7 bases aligning to TRBD1. Material: whole blood, obtained at baseline. The DNA for the CDR3 is TGTGCCAGCAGTTACACAGGGGCAGGTCAGCCCCAGCATTTT. Protein: CASSYTGAGQPQHF.